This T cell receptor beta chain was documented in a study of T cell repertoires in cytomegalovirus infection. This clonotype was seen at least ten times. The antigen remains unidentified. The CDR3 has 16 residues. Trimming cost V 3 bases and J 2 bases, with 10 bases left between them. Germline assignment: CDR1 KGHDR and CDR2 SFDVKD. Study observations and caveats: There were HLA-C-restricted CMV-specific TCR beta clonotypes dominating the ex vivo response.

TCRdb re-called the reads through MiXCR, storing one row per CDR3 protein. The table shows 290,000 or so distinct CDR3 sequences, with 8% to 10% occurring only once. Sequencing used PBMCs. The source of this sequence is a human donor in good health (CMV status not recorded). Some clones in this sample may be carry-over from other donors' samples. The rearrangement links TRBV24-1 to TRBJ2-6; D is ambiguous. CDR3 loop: CATSDPSVTGANVLTF. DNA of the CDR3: TGTGCCACCAGTGATCCCTCAGTCACTGGGGCCAACGTCCTGACTTTC.